These 25 T cell receptor beta chains were all obtained from the same sample, sequenced in a study of blood T cell repertoires in COVID-19. Assay used: immunoSEQ multiplex PCR; TCRdb lists only in-frame clones, some missing. The sample carries more than 85,000 clones, about 90% recorded once. Material for sequencing was peripheral blood. Every receptor here comes from a human donor in a cohort sampled during active COVID-19.

This clone was seen only a few times. The rearrangement joins TRBV5-1 to TRBJ1-1; tentatively, D is TRBD1 (6 bases). This CDR3 comprises 13 residues. Germline CDR1 reads SGHRS; CDR2 reads YFSETQ. The V end was cut by 4 bases, the J end by 6 bases, with 13 bases between. The CDR3 here is CASSTQGIAEAFF. CDR3 nucleotide sequence: TGCGCCAGCAGCACCCAGGGGATCGCTGAAGCTTTCTTT.

V and J are TRBV7-9 and TRBJ1-1; 7 positions agree with TRBD1. V lost 8 bases to trimming and J lost 1 base; unmatched junction nucleotides: 4. Germline CDR1 is SEHNR and CDR2 is FQNEAQ (reference sequence). The CDR3 runs 13 residues. The CDR3 region has the DNA TGTGCCAGCGCTAACAGGGGGAACACTGAAGCTTTCTTT. Translating gives CASANRGNTEAFF.

The CDR3 DNA reads as TGTGCCAGCAGTTATACTAGGCAAGAGACCCAGTACTTC. Protein: CASSYTRQETQYF. J is TRBJ2-5 and V is TRBV6-5; a weak D match, TRBD2 (5 bases). V lost 3 bases, J lost 2 bases, and 7 bases lay in between. The CDR3 consists of 13 residues. The V gene's germline CDR1 is MNHEY and CDR2 SVGAGI.

The rearrangement links TRBV5-1 to TRBJ1-1; 8 bases agree with TRBD1. The CDR3 is made up of 14 amino acids. CDR1 is SGHRS and CDR2 is YFSETQ in the germline V gene. The trim removed 3 bases at V and 4 bases at J, leaving 5 bases unmatched. In nucleotides, the CDR3 is TGCGCCAGCAGCTCCCCAGGGGGCGGCACTGAAGCTTTCTTT. Its translation: CASSSPGGGTEAFF.

This clone was found a few times. The rearrangement uses TRBV4-1 and TRBJ1-5; D call uncertain. Germline V gene sequence: CDR1 MGHRA, CDR2 YSYEKL. Trimming left V 0 bases short and J 9 bases short, with 9 bases between. The CDR3 loop spans 13 amino acids. The CDR3 loop is CASSQEAQSPQHF. The CDR3 nucleotides read TGCGCCAGCAGCCAAGAGGCCCAATCGCCCCAGCATTTT.

This sequence joins TRBV19 and TRBJ1-1; the match to TRBD1 covers 7 bases. The CDR3 is 14 residues long. The V gene's germline CDR1 is LNHDA and CDR2 SQIVND (reference sequence). V gave up 7 bases and J gave up 5 bases; unmatched junction bases: 10. The CDR3 sequence is CASTHVGQRTEAFF. The DNA for the CDR3 is TGTGCCAGTACTCACGTGGGACAGCGTACTGAAGCTTTCTTT. Variable domain in full (rest from reference TRBV19 and TRBJ1-1): DGGITQSPKYLFRKEGQNVTLSCEQNLNHDAMYWYRQDPGQGLRLIYYSQIVNDFQKGDIAEGYSVSREKKESFPLTVTSAQKNPTAFYLCASTHVGQRTEAFFGQGTRLTVV.

Written as DNA, the CDR3 is TGTGCCAGCATCCCGCGGGGGGGCCGAGAGACCCAGTACTTC. It yields the protein CASIPRGGRETQYF. The rearrangement uses TRBV6-5 and TRBJ2-5, with 9 bases identical to TRBD2. Looked up from germline, CDR1 is MNHEY and CDR2 is SVGAGI. The CDR3 consists of 14 residues. V lost 7 bases and J lost 4; bases outside the gene matches: 7.

V and J are TRBV29-1 and TRBJ2-1; TRBD2 agrees at 10 bases. CDR1 and CDR2 from the germline V gene are SQVTM and ANQGSEA. The ends lost 7 bases at V and 7 bases at J; junction bases unmatched: 13. CDR3 length: 15 amino acids. CDR3 amino acids: CSAEKLKTSGNEQFF. CDR3 bases: TGCAGCGCTGAGAAATTAAAGACTAGCGGGAATGAGCAGTTCTTC.

The genes are TRBV5-8 and TRBJ1-4; TRBD1 agrees at 7 bases. The CDR3 has 13 residues. Germline values: CDR1 SGHTS, CDR2 YDEGEE. With 7 bases clipped from V and 8 bases from J, the junction kept 8 bases outside the gene matches. The CDR3 sequence: CASRPTGREKLFF. DNA of the CDR3: TGTGCCAGCCGACCGACAGGGCGGGAAAAACTGTTTTTT.

The genes are TRBV29-1 and TRBJ1-2; 12 nucleotides line up with TRBD1. The V and J ends lost 6 bases and 2 bases, in that order; junction bases with no gene match: 7. CDR3 length: 15 amino acids. The V gene's germline CDR1 is SQVTM and CDR2 ANQGSEA. The CDR3 DNA is TGCAGCGTCGTGGGGGACAGGGGGCAGAACTATGGCTACACCTTC. Its translation is CSVVGDRGQNYGYTF.

V gene TRBV4-1 combines with J gene TRBJ1-4; D is undetermined. The CDR3 runs to 14 residues. V gave up 3 bases and J gave up 4 bases, with 9 bases separating them. Germline loops: CDR1 MGHRA, CDR2 YSYEKL. The CDR3, as DNA: TGCGCCAGCAGCCAGCGGGCGGGTAATGAAAAACTGTTTTTT. This sequence encodes CASSQRAGNEKLFF.

The V call is TRBV5-4, the J call TRBJ2-4; TRBD2 matches at 9 bases. V lost 4 bases, J lost 7 bases, and 12 bases stayed unmatched. The length of the CDR3 is 16 residues. Germline V gene data show CDR1 as SGHNT and CDR2 as YYREEE (reference sequence). CDR3 bases: TGTGCCAGCAGCCCAGGGGCGGGGGGGAAGTCGAACATTCAGTACTTC. Translating gives CASSPGAGGKSNIQYF.

This clone turned up a few times. This chain uses TRBV5-4 with TRBJ1-2; unclear D gene. Germline CDR1 reads SGHNT; CDR2 reads YYREEE (reference sequence). This CDR3 comprises 14 residues. V lost 0 bases, J lost 5 bases, and 11 bases lay in between. The CDR3 region is CASSLGGSGYGYTF. As DNA, the CDR3 is TGTGCCAGCAGCTTGGGCGGCTCCGGGTATGGCTACACCTTC.

The chain employs TRBV28 and TRBJ1-1, with 7 bases fitting TRBD1. The germline V gene has CDR1 MDHEN and CDR2 SYDVKM. The CDR3 runs to 13 residues. The junction had 5 bases not matched to a gene; V was cut back by 6 bases and J by 4 bases. The CDR3 bases are TGTGCCAGCAGCCTTACAGGGGTCACTGAAGCTTTCTTT. It codes for CASSLTGVTEAFF.

This chain connects TRBV5-1 to TRBJ2-7; 13 nucleotides line up with TRBD2. The CDR3 extends over 16 amino acids. Germline V gene lookup returns CDR1 SGHRS and CDR2 YFSETQ. Trimming removed 7 bases from V and 2 bases from J; junction bases left unmatched: 9. The CDR3 sequence is CASRRLAGGRAYEQYF. CDR3 nucleotides: TGCGCCAGCCGCCGACTAGCGGGGGGCCGGGCCTACGAGCAGTACTTC.

The rearrangement joins TRBV6-5 to TRBJ1-5, with D perhaps TRBD1 (6 bases). The germline gives CDR1 MNHEY, CDR2 SVGAGI. V gave up 6 bases and J gave up 9 bases, with 12 bases separating them. CDR3 length equals 12 residues. In nucleotides, the CDR3 is TGTGCCAGCAGGGACAGTGTAGGGCCCCAGCATTTT. Translating it yields CASRDSVGPQHF.

The chain recombines TRBV28 with TRBJ2-2; D gene unclear. This CDR3 comprises 12 residues. Looked up from germline, CDR1 is MDHEN and CDR2 is SYDVKM. The V end was cut by 5 bases, the J end by 4 bases, with 5 bases between. The DNA of the CDR3 is TGTGCCAGCAGTCAGGTCACCGGGGAGCTGTTTTTT. It codes for CASSQVTGELFF.

The rearrangement links TRBV21-1 to TRBJ2-7; TRBD2, the D gene given by the table, was not confirmed from the DNA. TRBV21-1 is noted as a pseudogene. The CDR3 spans 19 residues. The CDR3 sequence is CASSKAFLAGGPPTYEQYF. CDR3 DNA sequence: TGTGCCAGCAGCAAGGCCTTTCTTGCGGGGGGCCCTCCAACCTACGAGCAGTACTTC.

There are a few counts of this clone. The chain uses TRBV5-1 and TRBJ1-2; D unresolved. Trimming removed 0 bases at V and 4 bases at J, with 7 bases between. CDR1 is SGHRS, CDR2 YFSETQ, per germline. There are 13 residues in the CDR3. CDR3 loop: CASSLGQSYGYTF. The CDR3 coding sequence is TGCGCCAGCAGCTTGGGCCAGTCCTATGGCTACACCTTC.

This clone was counted a single time. The chain is built from TRBV5-1 and TRBJ2-1; D may be TRBD1 (6 bases). V lost 0 bases and J 6 bases, leaving 13 bases between the germline ends. This CDR3 has 15 residues. The germline gives CDR1 SGHRS, CDR2 YFSETQ. This CDR3 reads CASSLVPTGINEQFF. The CDR3 DNA is TGCGCCAGCAGCTTGGTCCCAACAGGGATCAATGAGCAGTTCTTC.

The rearrangement uses TRBV15 and TRBJ2-7; a weak D match, TRBD1 (6 bases). The CDR3 is 15 residues long. V dropped 2 bases and J dropped 0 bases, with 11 bases sitting between them. Germline V gene data show CDR1 as LNHNV and CDR2 as YYDKDF (reference sequence). The CDR3 region has the DNA TGTGCCACCAGCAGAAACAGGGACCTCTCCTACGAGCAGTACTTC. It specifies CATSRNRDLSYEQYF.

V usage is TRBV11-2 and J usage is TRBJ2-2; the D gene is possibly TRBD1 (5 bases). CDR1 and CDR2 from the germline V gene are SGHAT and FQNNGV. The V and J ends lost 0 bases and 4 bases respectively, with 9 bases between them. This CDR3 contains 15 residues. The CDR3 DNA reads TGTGCCAGCAGCTTAGATCAGGGTATCACCGGGGAGCTGTTTTTT. This gives the protein CASSLDQGITGELFF.

This clone was seen a single time. The chain recombines TRBV5-1 with TRBJ2-4; perhaps TRBD2 as D (6 bases). Per the germline V gene, CDR1 is SGHRS and CDR2 is YFSETQ. Trimming left V 5 bases short and J 0 bases short, with 12 bases between. CDR3 length equals 15 residues. The CDR3 region is CASREGFLAKNIQYF. DNA of the CDR3: TGCGCCAGCAGGGAGGGTTTTCTAGCCAAAAACATTCAGTACTTC.

This CDR3 reads CASSMQQGISNQPQHF. CDR3 nucleotide sequence: TGTGCCAGTAGTATGCAACAGGGGATTAGCAATCAGCCCCAGCATTTT. The V and J genes are TRBV19 and TRBJ1-5; 7 positions agree with TRBD1. With V trimmed by 3 bases and J by 0 bases, 5 bases remained unmatched. This CDR3 spans 16 amino acids. Germline V gene lookup returns CDR1 LNHDA and CDR2 SQIVND (reference sequence).

The rearrangement links TRBV7-9 to TRBJ2-7; tentatively, D is TRBD1 (5 bases). CDR1 and CDR2 from the germline V gene are SEHNR and FQNEAQ (reference sequence). Trimming stripped 5 bases from V and 1 base from J, with 9 bases between. CDR3 size: 13 residues. CDR3 amino acids: CASSPTESYEQYF. CDR3 bases: TGTGCCAGCAGCCCGACAGAGTCCTACGAGCAGTACTTC.